The rows below give T cell receptor beta chains drawn from one sample of a study of OX40 agonist ivuxolimab in advanced cancers. Some clones are missing from TCRdb's copy, which holds only in-frame ones; the method was immunoSEQ multiplex PCR. The sample includes tens of thousands of clones, less than 85% seen only once; the top ten take approximately 26%. The source material was CD4+ or CD8+ T cells sorted from blood, sampled in a trial of the OX40 agonist ivuxolimab. These TCRs come from an adult with an advanced solid tumor such as melanoma, head and neck, liver or kidney cancer. The CDR3 runs from the conserved cysteine through the conserved F or W. A D gene is named only where the DNA matches it firmly. Rows give clone size only sometimes, using once, few, many, or a class for an expanded clone.

d_call j_call clone_size v_call cdr3_aa cdr3_nt
TRBD1 TRBJ1-2 . TRBV11-2 CASRGQGLIYGYTF TGTGCCAGCAGGGGACAGGGTTTGATCTATGGCTACACCTTC
TRBD2 TRBJ2-1 few TRBV27 CASSPGLAGPSYNEQFF TGTGCCAGCAGTCCGGGACTAGCGGGACCTTCCTACAATGAGCAGTTCTTC
TRBD2 TRBJ2-1 once TRBV6-6 CASRGLAGAADEQFF TGTGCCAGCAGGGGCCTAGCGGGAGCCGCCGATGAGCAGTTCTTC
. TRBJ2-7 . TRBV4-1 CASSQAHGAYEQYF TGCGCCAGCAGCCAAGCTCACGGGGCCTACGAGCAGTACTTC
. TRBJ1-1 . TRBV29-1 CSVVGGDRPNTEAFF TGCAGCGTTGTGGGGGGTGACAGGCCGAACACTGAAGCTTTCTTT
. TRBJ2-7 . TRBV9 CASSAEPTGSYEQYF TGTGCCAGCAGCGCCGAGCCGACTGGATCCTACGAGCAGTACTTC
TRBD2 TRBJ2-7 . TRBV11-2 CASSLHPTPGASGGYEQYF TGTGCCAGCAGCTTGCATCCCACCCCAGGGGCTAGCGGGGGCTACGAGCAGTACTTC
. TRBJ2-7 . TRBV11-2 CASSSSTASSYEQYF TGTGCCAGCAGCTCATCGACAGCTTCCTCCTACGAGCAGTACTTC
TRBD2 TRBJ2-2 . TRBV6-5 CASTGAGVGELFF TGTGCCAGCACTGGCGCGGGGGTCGGGGAGCTGTTTTTT
TRBD1 TRBJ1-4 . TRBV5-5 CASSLEDRGWEKLFF TGTGCCAGCAGCTTGGAGGACAGGGGTTGGGAAAAACTGTTTTTT
. TRBJ1-1 . TRBV20-1 CSARTQGEAFF TGCAGTGCTAGGACCCAGGGGGAAGCTTTCTTT
TRBD2 TRBJ2-7 few TRBV6-5 CASSPSNGGDYEQYF TGTGCCAGCAGTCCCTCAAACGGGGGGGACTACGAGCAGTACTTC
TRBD1 TRBJ2-5 . TRBV9 CASSVGDRQETQYF TGTGCCAGCAGCGTCGGGGACAGGCAAGAGACCCAGTACTTC
. TRBJ1-1 . TRBV6-1 CASSPGGEVAFF TGTGCCAGCAGTCCCGGCGGGGAGGTCGCTTTCTTT
TRBD1 TRBJ1-1 . TRBV5-8 CASRRDSNTEAFF TGTGCCAGCAGAAGGGACAGCAATACTGAAGCTTTCTTT
. TRBJ2-5 . TRBV27 CASSAFRGETQYF TGTGCCAGCAGTGCTTTCAGGGGAGAGACCCAGTACTTC
. TRBJ2-7 . TRBV4-1 CASSLPGTDTEQYF TGCGCCAGCAGCCTTCCCGGGACGGATACCGAGCAGTACTTC
TRBD2 TRBJ2-2 . TRBV7-6 CAGSGGDGNTGELFF TGTGCCGGGAGTGGGGGGGATGGCAACACCGGGGAGCTGTTTTTT
TRBD2 TRBJ2-3 once TRBV7-9 CASNRVSGSPTDTQYF TGTGCCAGCAACCGCGTAAGCGGGAGCCCCACAGATACGCAGTATTTT
. TRBJ2-6 . TRBV14 CASSHLDRGANVLTF TGTGCCAGCAGCCACCTGGATCGAGGGGCCAACGTCCTGACTTTC
TRBD1 TRBJ2-2 . TRBV9 CASSGRDRDGETYHPGELFF TGTGCCAGCAGCGGCCGGGACAGGGATGGGGAGACCTATCACCCCGGGGAGCTGTTTTTT
TRBD1 TRBJ1-2 . TRBV4-3 CASSHEGTGTGYTF TGCGCCAGCAGCCATGAAGGGACAGGGACCGGCTACACCTTC
TRBD2 TRBJ2-1 . TRBV27 CASSLTSGGLRNEQFF TGTGCCAGCAGTTTGACTAGCGGGGGCCTCCGAAATGAGCAGTTCTTC
TRBD2 TRBJ2-1 . TRBV29-1 CSAFPREWNEQFF TGCAGCGCTTTTCCGCGGGAGTGGAATGAGCAGTTCTTC
. TRBJ2-7 . TRBV29-1 CSVATSTQESF TGCAGCGTTGCGACCAGTACTCAGGAAAGCTTC
. TRBJ1-5 . TRBV9 CASSVESDNQPQHF TGTGCCAGCAGCGTAGAATCCGATAATCAGCCCCAGCATTTT
. TRBJ1-5 once TRBV4-2 CASSRDPGSNQPQHF TGTGCCAGCAGCCGGGACCCGGGTAGCAATCAGCCCCAGCATTTT
. TRBJ2-1 . TRBV9 CASSGDNEQFF TGTGCCAGCAGCGGCGACAATGAGCAGTTCTTC
. TRBJ2-1 . TRBV10-3 CAISDRGARYNEQFF TGTGCCATCAGTGATCGGGGGGCAAGGTACAATGAGCAGTTCTTC
TRBD1 TRBJ2-1 few TRBV12-5 CASGGSNWTGSYNEQFF TGTGCTAGTGGCGGATCGAATTGGACAGGCTCCTACAATGAGCAGTTCTTC
. TRBJ2-5 . TRBV11-1 CASSSPFRTGNQETQYF TGTGCCAGCAGCTCCCCCTTTAGGACGGGAAATCAAGAGACCCAGTACTTC
. TRBJ2-1 . TRBV19 CASSMSVNNEQFF TGTGCCAGTAGTATGAGCGTCAACAATGAGCAGTTCTTC
. TRBJ1-1 few TRBV2 CASSEAQGMYTEAFF TGTGCCAGCAGTGAAGCGCAGGGAATGTACACTGAAGCTTTCTTT
TRBD2 TRBJ2-1 . TRBV6-4 CASSDGTSGNEQFF TGTGCCAGCAGTGACGGGACTAGCGGCAATGAGCAGTTCTTC
TRBD1 TRBJ2-3 . TRBV2 CASSSDRDFGTDTQYF TGTGCCAGCAGTTCGGACAGGGATTTCGGTACAGATACGCAGTATTTT
. TRBJ1-2 few TRBV28 CATSDSFNYGYTF TGTGCCACCTCGGACAGCTTCAACTATGGCTACACCTTC
. TRBJ1-2 . TRBV6-5 CASSYFRGEGNYGYTF TGTGCCAGCAGTTACTTTCGGGGGGAGGGAAACTATGGCTACACCTTC
. TRBJ2-1 . TRBV27 CASSPGTTDNEQFF TGTGCCAGCAGTCCCGGGACGACTGACAATGAGCAGTTCTTC
. TRBJ2-7 . TRBV5-4 CASSVDSQPAEQYF TGTGCCAGCAGCGTGGACTCACAACCGGCGGAGCAGTACTTT
TRBD2 TRBJ2-1 once TRBV11-2 CASSLAGGRLDEQFF TGTGCCAGCAGCCTAGCGGGAGGGCGGTTGGATGAGCAGTTCTTC